This T cell receptor (beta chain) is from a study of shared clonotypes between healthy human individuals. Study-level results: Represented diversity, genetic and exposure-history alike, was limited by few donors.

Deep-level settings were used for running the assay. Every subset's genomic DNA went evenly onto several immunoSEQ plates. Ten immunoSEQ deep assay plates were used to sequence the DNA of unsorted PBMCs. Profiled with immunoSEQ multiplex PCR; TCRdb holds only in-frame clones, not every one. The sample holds approximately 470,000 clones; 81% are singletons and the top ten take roughly an eighth. There are a few counts of this clone. The antigen remains unidentified. Looked up from germline, CDR1 is MNHNS and CDR2 is SASEGT. This CDR3 spans 15 amino acids. The J segment lost 2 bases and the V segment lost 6 bases, leaving 7 bases of the junction unmatched.

The rearrangement uses TRBV6-1 and TRBJ1-2; the match to TRBD1 covers 9 bases. The receptor was derived from a woman in her thirties or forties in good health. Some clones in this sample may be carry-over from other donors' samples. The material sequenced was PBMCs. This CDR3 reads CASRARGQGNYGYTF. In DNA form, the CDR3 reads TGTGCCAGCAGAGCCCGAGGACAGGGGAACTATGGCTACACCTTC.